Listed below are T cell receptor beta chains from one sample, sequenced in a study of PD-1 blockade in mismatch repair-deficient tumors. Using immunoSEQ multiplex PCR, the repertoire was profiled, and TCRdb retains in-frame clones only, with some absent. The table includes roughly 15,000 clones, roughly 80% detected once. Their antigens are not known. The sample in question was cells cultured in vitro, obtained from a patient treated with pembrolizumab. These receptors were obtained from an adult with mismatch repair-deficient cancer. Each CDR3 is given with its conserved first and last residue. A D gene is named only where the DNA matches it firmly. Clone size appears in some rows only: once, few, many, or a class for an expanded clone.

TRBD1,TRBV19,-,TRBJ1-2,TGTGCCAGTTCCCCGGGACAGCCGAAAATCTATGGCTACACCTTC,CASSPGQPKIYGYTF
-,TRBV9,-,TRBJ2-1,TGTGCCAGCAGCGTAGATGGTCATAGTTACAATGAGCAGTTCTTC,CASSVDGHSYNEQFF
-,TRBV2,-,TRBJ1-4,TGTGCCAGCAGTGCGCCGGGGGTGAGAAATGAAAAACTGTTTTTT,CASSAPGVRNEKLFF
-,TRBV7-2,-,TRBJ1-2,TGTGCCAGCAGCCTGCACAGGGATGGCTACACCTTC,CASSLHRDGYTF
-,TRBV20-1,-,TRBJ1-5,TGCAGTCCAACTAGCAATCAGCCCCAGCATTTT,CSPTSNQPQHF
TRBD2,TRBV2,-,TRBJ2-1,TGTGCCAGCAAGGTAAGGACTAGCGGAGGAGTTGAGCAGTTCTTC,CASKVRTSGGVEQFF
-,TRBV7-8,few,TRBJ2-5,TGTGCCAGCAGCGGAGAGGGTCGGGCGGCAGGAGAGACCCAGTACTTC,CASSGEGRAAGETQYF
TRBD2,TRBV5-3,-,TRBJ2-1,TGTGCCAGAGCCGAACTCGGGACTAGCCCCTACAATGAGCAGTTCTTC,CARAELGTSPYNEQFF
-,TRBV2,once,TRBJ2-7,TGTGCCAGCAGTGATAAACCTCTAGCGCGGGAGCAGTACTTC,CASSDKPLAREQYF
TRBD1,TRBV5-1,-,TRBJ1-5,TGCGCCAGCAGCTTCGGGACAGGAAGCCAGCCCCAGCATTTT,CASSFGTGSQPQHF
-,TRBV4-1,once,TRBJ2-7,TGCGCCAGCAGCCAAGAGACCGTCTCCTACGAGCAGTACTTC,CASSQETVSYEQYF
TRBD2,TRBV25-1,-,TRBJ2-3,TGTGCCAGCAGTGACCCTTATAACGGGAGAGCGGGGGATACGCAGTATTTT,CASSDPYNGRAGDTQYF
TRBD2,TRBV9,-,TRBJ2-7,TGTGCCAGCAGCCCTAGCGGGAGCTCCTACGAGCAGTACTTC,CASSPSGSSYEQYF
TRBD2,TRBV27,-,TRBJ2-3,TGTGCCAGCAGTTTCCTAGCGGGGGACCCCCATACGCAGTATTTT,CASSFLAGDPHTQYF
-,TRBV4-1,-,TRBJ2-1,TGCGCCAGCAGCCAAGCCCTAGTGACTGAGCAGTTCTTC,CASSQALVTEQFF
TRBD2,TRBV11-3,-,TRBJ2-2,TGTGCCAGCAGCTTACACGGGAGGGCTGGCGGGGAGCTGTTTTTT,CASSLHGRAGGELFF
TRBD1,TRBV28,-,TRBJ1-2,TGTGCCACAGGGGGGGCGAGGGATGGCTACACCTTC,CATGGARDGYTF
-,TRBV6-8,few,TRBJ1-1,TGTGCCAGCAGCCCAGGGGTCCTGAACACTGAAGCTTTCTTT,CASSPGVLNTEAFF
-,TRBV28,few,TRBJ1-6,TGTGCCAGCAGTTTCCAGGGGCGGAATTCACCCCTCCACTTT,CASSFQGRNSPLHF
-,TRBV4-1,-,TRBJ1-3,TGCGCCAGCAGCCAAGGGGGAGGCAGGACTGGAAACACCATATATTTT,CASSQGGGRTGNTIYF
-,TRBV27,-,TRBJ1-5,TGTGCCAGCAGTTTTCAGGGGCGAGATCAGCCCCAGCATTTT,CASSFQGRDQPQHF
-,TRBV28,once,TRBJ1-2,TGTGCCAGCAGTCCCATGGCGGGGTTCTATGGCTACACCTTC,CASSPMAGFYGYTF
TRBD2,TRBV7-3,-,TRBJ2-2,TGTGCCAGCAGCTTAATAGGCGACGGGAGGGAGGGCACCGGGGAGCTGTTTTTT,CASSLIGDGREGTGELFF
TRBD1,TRBV10-1,-,TRBJ1-1,TGCGCCAGCAGCGCCGGACAGGTCGCCATGAACACTGAAGCTTTCTTT,CASSAGQVAMNTEAFF
TRBD2,TRBV9,-,TRBJ2-2,TGTGCCAGCAGCGAGTCCAGCGGGAGGGTCAACACCGGGGAGCTGTTTTTT,CASSESSGRVNTGELFF
-,TRBV11-2,-,TRBJ2-7,TGTGCCAGCAGCAGCCTCGGAGGACAAAACAGCTACGAGCAGTACTTC,CASSSLGGQNSYEQYF
TRBD1,TRBV10-3,-,TRBJ2-7,TGTGCCATCGGGACAGGGACAGGCGAGCAGTACTTC,CAIGTGTGEQYF
-,TRBV4-1,-,TRBJ2-3,TGCGCCAGCAGCCAAGAGGGTCGGGCGGCAGATACGCAGTATTTT,CASSQEGRAADTQYF
TRBD1,TRBV2,-,TRBJ2-1,TGTGCCAGCAGTGAAGCAGGGACAGGATTTATTGGTGAGCAGTTCTTC,CASSEAGTGFIGEQFF
-,TRBV23-1,-,TRBJ2-1,TGCGCCAGCAGTCAGACCCCCGTAGCGGAGGTTTCCATAATCGGCAATGAGCAGTTCTTC,CASSQTPVAEVSIIGNEQFF
-,TRBV28,once,TRBJ1-1,TGTGCCAGCAGCTTTCGAAACCTTGAAGCTTTCTTT,CASSFRNLEAFF
TRBD2,TRBV7-9,-,TRBJ2-3,TGTGCGACGGGGACTAGCTCGATTATCGCAGATACGCAGTATTTT,CATGTSSIIADTQYF
-,TRBV7-3,-,TRBJ2-1,TGTGCCAGCAGCTTAACACAGGGCGGTGAGCAGTTCTTC,CASSLTQGGEQFF
TRBD2,TRBV6-1,-,TRBJ2-5,TGTGCCAGCAGTGACGGCGGGGGGCAAGAGACCCAGTACTTC,CASSDGGGQETQYF
-,TRBV11-3,-,TRBJ2-1,TGTGCCAGCAGTGTAGCGATTTCTCTCAATGAGCAGTTCTTC,CASSVAISLNEQFF
-,TRBV5-1,large,TRBJ2-5,TGCGCCAGCAGCTTGGGACAGTTCCAAGAGACCCAGTACTTC,CASSLGQFQETQYF
TRBD1,TRBV28,-,TRBJ2-6,TGTGCCAGCAGTTTAGCTGGACAGGGCTCTGGGGCCAACGTCCTGACTTTC,CASSLAGQGSGANVLTF
TRBD1,TRBV12-5,-,TRBJ1-1,TGTGCTAGTGCCAGGGGGTACACTGAAGCTTTCTTT,CASARGYTEAFF
-,TRBV29-1,-,TRBJ2-7,TGCAGCGCTCGGGTTAACCCCTACGAGCAGTACTTC,CSARVNPYEQYF
TRBD2,TRBV10-3,-,TRBJ2-3,TGTGCCCTCAGTGTAGGCGGGAGTGGAACAGATACGCAGTATTTT,CALSVGGSGTDTQYF